The T cell receptor beta chain described here comes from a study of Graves' ophthalmopathy and Graves' hyperthyroidism. Study outcomes and limitations: Discriminating ophthalmopathy from stable hyperthyroidism, a 13-signature model attained a sensitivity of under 90% and a specificity of approximately 77%. Most expanded clonotypes from thyroid (those above 0.001 frequency) were also found in blood.

Amplifying from RNA transcripts, the study obtained TCR beta CDR3 regions. Following a first-round RT-PCR that used HTBI primers, a second-round multiplex PCR was carried out. MiXCR was run by TCRdb on the multiplex PCR reads, yielding one entry per CDR3 protein. The sample includes 200,000 to 250,000 distinct CDR3 sequences, about a fifth of them seen just once. To note about this clonotype: The antigen is undetermined.

Establishment of the diagnosis relied upon clinical symptoms, serum thyroxine, TRAb, thyroid ultrasound and orbital computed tomography. PBMCs were obtained from roughly 9 ml of fresh peripheral blood. This clonotype was obtained from a woman between 45 and 60 years old with Graves' ophthalmopathy. Sequencing was done on a sample of peripheral blood.

CDR3 nucleotides: TGTGCCAGCAGACTTACACCAACAGGGGAGCAGTACTTC. Its protein product is CASRLTPTGEQYF. This rearrangement joins TRBV6-1 to TRBJ2-7; TRBD1 is a possible D gene (6 bases). V lost 6 bases and J 7 bases, leaving 16 bases between the germline ends. Germline loops: CDR1 MNHNS, CDR2 SASEGT. The CDR3 contains 13 residues.